The TCR beta chain described here comes from a study of cytomegalovirus exposure and HLA in healthy donors. Study details: Previous work identified 120 million or so unique TCR beta sequences from about 179 million T cells. Samples from HLA-typed donors yielded about 85 million unique TCRs in an early data release. General study results and limits: A few V segments could not be told apart, such as TRBV6-2 and TRBV6-3, and were left out. After further analysis at a later stage, 16,951 TCR beta sequences were associated with HLA alleles at 0.05 false discovery rate.

V lost 2 bases to trimming and J lost 2 bases, with 11 bases between them. This CDR3 spans 15 amino acids. Germline CDR1 is MDHEN and CDR2 is SYDVKM. The PCR was carried out with 60 Vbeta primers and 13 Jbeta primers. Assay: immunoSEQ multiplex PCR; the TCRdb copy retains only in-frame clones and omits some. This sample has more than 95,000 clones; about three quarters occur once, and the top ten carry around 5%. On this clone itself: The antigen is unknown.

Sequences were obtained from PBMCs. This clonotype was obtained from a woman aged 18-35 years in good health and CMV-seropositive. The rearrangement links TRBV28 to TRBJ2-3; a weak D match, TRBD2 (5 bases). In DNA form, the CDR3 reads TGTGCCAGCAGTTTACCCACCGGGGACACAGATACGCAGTATTTT. It encodes CASSLPTGDTDTQYF.